The T cell receptor (beta chain) described here comes from a study of CD8+CD57+ T cells in acquired aplastic anemia. For the study at large: DNA from sorted CD4+ and CD8+ cells averaged about 3.2 ug.

Sequencing involved patients with CD8+CD57+ cell expansion previously shown by flow cytometry. The patients, all of them, had severe acquired aplastic anemia. Patient blood was sampled before any therapy had been received. V was trimmed by 2 bases and J by 6 bases, leaving 17 bases between them. CDR3 size: 15 residues. The germline CDR1 and CDR2 sequences are DFQATT and SNEGSKA (reference sequence). The study profiled TCR beta VDJ and CDR3 using genomic DNA as template. Each CDR3 protein gets one entry after TCRdb re-called the reads with MiXCR. The sample contains approximately 470,000 distinct CDR3 sequences, about a third of which appear only once.

This receptor was taken from a human donor with aplastic anemia. The V and J genes are TRBV20-1 and TRBJ1-5, with D perhaps TRBD1 (5 bases). Sequencing was carried out using sorted CD4+, CD8+, or CD8+CD57+ T cells (not recorded which) from PBMCs. This CDR3 reads CSARSDWGGGQPQHF. The CDR3 DNA is TGCAGTGCTAGAAGTGATTGGGGGGGGGGTCAGCCCCAGCATTTT.